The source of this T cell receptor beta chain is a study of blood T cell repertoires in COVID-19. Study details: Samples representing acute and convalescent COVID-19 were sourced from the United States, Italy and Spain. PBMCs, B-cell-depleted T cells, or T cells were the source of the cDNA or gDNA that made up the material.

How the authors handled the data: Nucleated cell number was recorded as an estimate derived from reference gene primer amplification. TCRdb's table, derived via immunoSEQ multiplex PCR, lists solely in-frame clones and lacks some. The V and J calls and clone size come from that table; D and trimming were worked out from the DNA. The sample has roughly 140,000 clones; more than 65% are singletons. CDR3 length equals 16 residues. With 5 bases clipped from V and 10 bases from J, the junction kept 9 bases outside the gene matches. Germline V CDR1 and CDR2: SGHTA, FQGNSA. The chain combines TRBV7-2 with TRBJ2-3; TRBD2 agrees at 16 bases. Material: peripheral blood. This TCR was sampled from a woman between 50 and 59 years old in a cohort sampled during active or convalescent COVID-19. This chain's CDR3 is CASSTTGTSGGVSQYF. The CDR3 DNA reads TGTGCCAGCAGCACGACCGGGACTAGCGGGGGGGTTTCGCAGTATTTT.